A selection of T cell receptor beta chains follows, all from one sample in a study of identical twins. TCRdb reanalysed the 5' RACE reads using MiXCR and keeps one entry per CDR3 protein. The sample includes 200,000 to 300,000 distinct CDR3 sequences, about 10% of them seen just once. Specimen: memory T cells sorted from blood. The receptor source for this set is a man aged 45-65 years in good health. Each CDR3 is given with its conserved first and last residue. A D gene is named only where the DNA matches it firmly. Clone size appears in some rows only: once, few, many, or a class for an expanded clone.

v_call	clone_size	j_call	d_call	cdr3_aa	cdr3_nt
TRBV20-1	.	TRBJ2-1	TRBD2	CSARAGGSYNEQFF	TGCAGTGCTAGGGCGGGGGGCTCCTACAATGAGCAGTTCTTC
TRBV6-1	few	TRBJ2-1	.	CASRQGQTLSSEQFF	TGTGCCAGCAGACAAGGACAGACGCTAAGCAGTGAGCAGTTCTTC
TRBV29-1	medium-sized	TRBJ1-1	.	CSVVRDTEAFF	TGCAGCGTTGTCAGGGACACTGAAGCTTTCTTT
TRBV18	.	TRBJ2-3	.	CASSRLSDDTQYF	TGTGCCAGCTCACGCCTTAGCGACGATACGCAGTATTTT
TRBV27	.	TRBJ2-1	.	CASSLTGEGSYNEQFF	TGTGCCAGCAGTTTAACGGGGGAAGGCTCCTACAATGAGCAGTTCTTC
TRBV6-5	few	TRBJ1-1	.	CASSYFGNTEAFF	TGTGCCAGCAGTTACTTTGGGAACACTGAAGCTTTCTTT
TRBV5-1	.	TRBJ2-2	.	CASSGTSSFAGELFF	TGCGCCAGCAGTGGGACCAGCAGTTTCGCCGGGGAGCTGTTTTTT
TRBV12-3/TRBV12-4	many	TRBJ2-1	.	CASRLTGTYNEQFF	TGTGCCAGCAGACTGACGGGGACCTACAATGAGCAGTTCTTC
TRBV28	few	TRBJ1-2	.	CASSPHTGGWDGYTF	TGTGCCAGCAGCCCCCACACCGGGGGCTGGGATGGCTACACCTTC
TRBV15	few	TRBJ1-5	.	CATSRGAGSGNQPQHF	TGTGCCACCAGCAGAGGAGCAGGGTCCGGCAATCAGCCCCAGCATTTT
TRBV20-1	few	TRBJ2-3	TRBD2	CSAPTSGSHTQYF	TGCAGTGCTCCGACTAGCGGCTCGCATACGCAGTATTTT
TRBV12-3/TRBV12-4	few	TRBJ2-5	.	CASAPGDQETQYF	TGTGCCAGCGCCCCCGGGGACCAAGAGACCCAGTACTTC
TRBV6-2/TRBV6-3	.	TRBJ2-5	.	CASSYGQNYQETQYF	TGTGCCAGCAGTTATGGACAGAACTATCAAGAGACCCAGTACTTC
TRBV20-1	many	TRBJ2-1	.	CSAREAPGEQFF	TGCAGTGCTAGAGAAGCGCCGGGTGAGCAGTTCTTC
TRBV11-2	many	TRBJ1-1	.	CASSLRQGGTEAFF	TGTGCCAGCAGCTTAAGGCAAGGAGGAACTGAAGCTTTCTTT
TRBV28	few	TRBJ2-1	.	CASSFVDNEQFF	TGTGCCAGCAGTTTTGTCGACAATGAGCAGTTCTTC
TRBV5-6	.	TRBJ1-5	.	CASSFTGVNQPQHF	TGTGCCAGCAGCTTCACCGGGGTAAATCAGCCCCAGCATTTT
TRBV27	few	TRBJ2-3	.	CASSFVGGTDTQYF	TGTGCCAGCAGTTTCGTGGGGGGCACAGATACGCAGTATTTT
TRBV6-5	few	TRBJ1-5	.	CASSYGWSNNQPQHF	TGTGCCAGCAGTTACGGGTGGTCCAACAATCAGCCCCAGCATTTT
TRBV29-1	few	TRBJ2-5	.	CSVRRGETQYF	TGCAGCGTTCGAAGGGGAGAGACCCAGTACTTC
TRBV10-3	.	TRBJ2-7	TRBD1	CATGKGTGFYEQYF	TGTGCCACCGGGAAGGGGACAGGGTTCTACGAGCAGTACTTC
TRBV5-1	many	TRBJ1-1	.	CASSLRTADLGSEAFF	TGCGCCAGCAGCTTAAGGACAGCCGATCTCGGGTCTGAAGCTTTCTTT
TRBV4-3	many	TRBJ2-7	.	CASSQVIGTEQYF	TGCGCCAGCAGCCAAGTGATAGGGACCGAGCAGTACTTC
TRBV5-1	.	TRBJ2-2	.	CASSRRTTNTGELFF	TGCGCCAGCAGCCGGCGGACAACGAACACCGGGGAGCTGTTTTTT
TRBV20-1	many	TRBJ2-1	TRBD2	CSARSRDYYNEQFF	TGCAGTGCTAGGTCCAGGGACTACTACAATGAGCAGTTCTTC
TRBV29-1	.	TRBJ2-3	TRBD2	CSVVRGGALDTQYF	TGCAGCGTTGTCCGCGGGGGGGCCCTAGATACGCAGTATTTT
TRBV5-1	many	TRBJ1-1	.	CASAKNSNTEAFF	TGCGCCAGCGCTAAAAATTCAAACACTGAAGCTTTCTTT